These 23 T cell receptor beta chains came from one sample sequenced in a study of blood T cell repertoires in COVID-19. The protocol was immunoSEQ multiplex PCR, while the TCRdb copy is restricted to in-frame clones and leaves out a portion. Of some 180,000 clones listed, about 89% are singletons. Specimen: peripheral blood. The source is a man between 40 and 49 years old with acute or convalescent COVID-19.

The CDR3 coding sequence is TGTGCCAGCAGTCTCGGGACAGGGCTGGAGGAGACCCAGTACTTC. Protein product: CASSLGTGLEETQYF. This sequence joins TRBV27 and TRBJ2-5; TRBD1 agrees at 9 bases. The CDR3 length is 15 residues. Germline CDR1 is MNHEY and CDR2 is SMNVEV (reference sequence). Trimming removed 5 bases from V and 5 bases from J; junction bases left unmatched: 9.

CDR3 region: CASSSQGSSSYEQYF. CDR3 coding DNA: TGTGCCAGCAGTTCCCAGGGTTCGAGCTCCTACGAGCAGTACTTC. The rearrangement uses TRBV28 and TRBJ2-7; perhaps TRBD1 as D (5 bases). The CDR3 runs 15 residues. Trimming stripped 4 bases from V and 0 bases from J, with 13 bases between. Germline V lookup: CDR1 MDHEN, CDR2 SYDVKM.

The chain is built from TRBV7-9 and TRBJ2-2; 12 positions match TRBD1. V shed 5 bases, J shed 5 bases, and the junction held 6 bases outside the gene matches. This CDR3 region has 16 residues. Germline-derived CDR1 and CDR2 are SEHNR and FQNEAQ (reference sequence). The chain's CDR3 is CASSTGQGALTGELFF. DNA of the CDR3: TGTGCCAGCAGCACGGGACAGGGGGCCTTAACCGGGGAGCTGTTTTTT.

The chain carries TRBV27 and TRBJ1-5; TRBD1 matches at 9 bases. CDR1 and CDR2 from the germline V gene are MNHEY and SMNVEV (reference sequence). V lost 2 bases to trimming and J lost 3 bases; unmatched junction nucleotides: 8. This CDR3 is built from 17 residues. The CDR3 is CASSLRLGTGYNQPQHF. The CDR3 nucleotides read TGTGCCAGCAGTTTACGGCTCGGGACAGGGTACAATCAGCCCCAGCATTTT.

The J gene is TRBJ2-6, the V gene TRBV5-1, with 7 bases matching TRBD1. The CDR3 totals 15 residues. Germline CDR1 is SGHRS and CDR2 is YFSETQ. Trimming cost V 4 bases and J 4 bases; bases outside gene matches: 5. The CDR3 reads CASSPTGSGANVLTF. In nucleotides, the CDR3 is TGCGCCAGCAGCCCGACAGGGTCCGGGGCCAACGTCCTGACTTTC.

The V and J genes are TRBV4-3 and TRBJ2-7, with 7 bases identical to TRBD1. In germline, CDR1 is LGHNA, CDR2 YSLEER. Germline trimming cut 3 bases from V and 3 bases from J; bases unmatched to any gene: 11. The CDR3 totals 16 residues. CDR3 amino acids: CASSQEPGQAYYEQYF. CDR3 in DNA: TGCGCCAGCAGCCAGGAGCCCGGACAGGCTTACTACGAGCAGTACTTC.

This rearrangement joins TRBV5-4 to TRBJ2-2; D unclear. Deletions cut 4 bases from V and 8 bases from J, with 9 bases between. This CDR3 is 12 amino acids long. Germline V gene lookup returns CDR1 SGHNT and CDR2 YYREEE (reference sequence). CDR3 nucleotide sequence: TGTGCCAGCAGCCGCGGAATTGGGGAGCTGTTTTTT. It specifies CASSRGIGELFF.

The chain joins TRBV5-1 to TRBJ2-7; perhaps TRBD2 as D (6 bases). This CDR3 region has 19 residues. Germline CDR1 reads SGHRS; CDR2 reads YFSETQ. V lost 4 bases and J 0 bases, leaving 26 bases between the germline ends. The CDR3 DNA sequence: TGCGCCAGCAGCCTTCGTACCACTGGAGGGTACACCCTCTCCTACGAGCAGTACTTC. It is translated as CASSLRTTGGYTLSYEQYF.

V gene TRBV10-1 combines with J gene TRBJ2-3, with 7 bases fitting TRBD1. Germline V lookup: CDR1 WNHNN, CDR2 SYGVQD (reference sequence). After removal of 4 bases from V and 2 bases from J, the junction contained 12 bases not matched to a gene. The CDR3 totals 17 residues. The DNA of the CDR3 is TGCGCCAGCAGTGGATACCCGGGACAGACCAACACAGATACGCAGTATTTT. It translates to CASSGYPGQTNTDTQYF.

The chain uses TRBV4-2 and TRBJ1-1; 8 bases fit TRBD1. J lost 6 bases, V lost 4 bases, and 7 bases had no gene match. CDR3 length: 14 amino acids. The germline V gene has CDR1 LGHNA and CDR2 YNFKEQ. CDR3: CASSLTGGGPEAFF. DNA for the CDR3: TGTGCCAGCAGCCTCACAGGGGGGGGTCCTGAAGCTTTCTTT.

This clone was detected once. The chain recombines TRBV4-3 with TRBJ2-5; maybe TRBD1 (5 bases). This CDR3 is 16 amino acids long. Germline CDR1 LGHNA, CDR2 YSLEER. Trimming shortened V by 1 base and J by 3 bases, and 15 bases separated the two germline ends. CDR3 region: CASSQGLGPNEETQYF. DNA of the CDR3: TGCGCCAGCAGCCAAGGTCTGGGGCCAAACGAAGAGACCCAGTACTTC.

In this sample, this clone turned up once. As DNA, the CDR3 is TGCGCCAGCAGCCAAGATCGTACACATAGCAATCAGCCCCAGCATTTT. Protein sequence: CASSQDRTHSNQPQHF. The V and J genes are TRBV4-1 and TRBJ1-5; D gene ambiguous. Looked up from germline, CDR1 is MGHRA and CDR2 is YSYEKL. V was clipped by 0 bases and J by 0 bases, with 9 bases between them. The CDR3 covers 16 residues.

This chain links TRBV10-3 with TRBJ2-2, with 8 bases matching TRBD1. The CDR3 has 14 residues. From germline, CDR1 is ENHRY and CDR2 SYGVKD. The V segment lost 2 bases and the J segment 6 bases; nucleotides outside the gene matches: 2. The CDR3 region is CAISEAGGPGELFF. CDR3 nucleotides: TGTGCCATCAGTGAGGCAGGGGGCCCCGGGGAGCTGTTTTTT.

This sequence joins TRBV24-1 and TRBJ1-5, with TRBD1 as a possible D gene (5 bases). The V and J ends lost 7 bases and 0 bases respectively, with 9 bases between them. Germline V gene lookup returns CDR1 KGHDR and CDR2 SFDVKD. CDR3 length: 14 amino acids. CDR3: CATSSTVSNQPQHF. DNA for the CDR3: TGTGCCACCAGCTCGACAGTTAGCAATCAGCCCCAGCATTTT.

This chain uses TRBV19 with TRBJ1-1; 7 bases line up with TRBD1. The CDR3 spans 14 residues. With 9 bases clipped from V and 6 bases from J, the junction kept 13 bases outside the gene matches. The V gene's germline CDR1 is LNHDA and CDR2 SQIVND (reference sequence). DNA of the CDR3: TGTGCCAGCGCCCGACAGGGTCTAAGGCCTGAAGCTTTCTTT. Amino acid sequence: CASARQGLRPEAFF.

V usage is TRBV5-1 and J usage is TRBJ2-5, with TRBD1 matching 9 bases. Per the germline V gene, CDR1 is SGHRS and CDR2 is YFSETQ. The CDR3 has 15 residues. V shed 4 bases, J shed 0 bases, and the junction held 4 bases outside the gene matches. As DNA, the CDR3 is TGCGCCAGCAGCCTACAGGGGGCACACCAAGAGACCCAGTACTTC. This translates into CASSLQGAHQETQYF.

The chain carries TRBV11-2 and TRBJ2-1; 7 positions match TRBD1. V lost 5 bases and J lost 0; bases outside the gene matches: 16. The CDR3 has 19 amino acids. The germline V gene encodes CDR1 SGHAT and CDR2 FQNNGV. For the CDR3, the DNA is TGTGCCAGCAGCCTAATCGGGACAGCGGTCATAAGCTCCTACAATGAGCAGTTCTTC. Its protein product is CASSLIGTAVISSYNEQFF. Full variable domain (remainder filled in from reference TRBV11-2 and TRBJ2-1): EAGVAQSPRYKIIEKRQSVAFWCNPISGHATLYWYQQILGQGPKLLIQFQNNGVVDDSQLPKDRFSAERLKGVDSTLKIQPAKLEDSAVYLCASSLIGTAVISSYNEQFFGPGTRLTVL.

The chain joins TRBV29-1 to TRBJ2-2; 14 bases map to TRBD2. The V and J ends lost 7 bases and 8 bases, in that order; junction bases with no gene match: 6. This CDR3 has 14 residues. Germline V gives CDR1 SQVTM, CDR2 ANQGSEA. The CDR3 region has the DNA TGCAGCGGAGGGACTAGCGGGGGTTATGGGGAGCTGTTTTTT. Its protein is CSGGTSGGYGELFF.

This chain connects TRBV21-1 to TRBJ2-2; TRBD1, the table's D call, lacks a check against the DNA. TRBV21-1 represents a pseudogene. CDR3 length equals 17 residues. CDR3 in amino acids: CASSRTGAIANTGELFF. CDR3 bases: TGTGCCAGCAGCAGGACAGGGGCGATCGCGAACACCGGGGAGCTGTTTTTT.

This chain joins TRBV5-6 and TRBJ1-1; TRBD1 matches at 8 bases. After removal of 1 base from V and 6 bases from J, the junction contained 2 bases not matched to a gene. CDR1 SGHDT and CDR2 YYEEEE come from the germline V gene. The CDR3 contains 13 residues. CDR3 protein: CASSLTGGAEAFF. The CDR3 region has the DNA TGTGCCAGCAGCTTGACAGGGGGGGCTGAAGCTTTCTTT.

CDR3 nucleotide sequence: TGTGCCAGCAGCCGCGTGGGGGCTGGGACTGAAGCTTTCTTT. Protein product: CASSRVGAGTEAFF. The chain carries TRBV7-9 and TRBJ1-1; maybe TRBD1 (6 bases). Trimming stripped 5 bases from V and 5 bases from J, with 15 bases between. Germline-derived CDR1 and CDR2 are SEHNR and FQNEAQ (reference sequence). This CDR3 comprises 14 residues.

This clone was observed a handful of times. The chain links TRBV10-3 to TRBJ1-1, with D maybe TRBD1 (6 bases). The CDR3 totals 13 residues. Germline V gene data show CDR1 as ENHRY and CDR2 as SYGVKD. The CDR3 DNA sequence: TGTGCAAGCAAGGACAGTCCGAACACTGAAGCTTTCTTT. The encoded protein is CASKDSPNTEAFF.

The chain couples TRBV27 to TRBJ1-2, with 7 bases identical to TRBD1. The V gene end was trimmed by 3 bases and the J gene end by 8 bases; junction bases not matched to a gene: 6. Germline assignment: CDR1 MNHEY and CDR2 SMNVEV (reference sequence). The CDR3 has 13 residues. CDR3: CASSLGQFTGYTF. As DNA, the CDR3 is TGTGCCAGCAGTTTGGGACAGTTTACCGGCTACACCTTC.